This TCR beta chain is from a study of beta chain features in type 1 diabetes. The study's findings and limits: Possible PCR preference for shorter templates applied equally to patients and controls. Moderate yet significant TCRB CDR3 shortening was seen in Type 1 diabetes patients in all four CD4+ subsets.

It was one heparinised blood draw, averaging around 120 mL, that each donor gave. CD45RO/CCR7/CD25/CD127/CD95/CD27 staining was used to isolate CD4+ naive, central memory, regulatory and stem cell-like memory cells by sorting. Each sorted fraction was over 98% pure. Between the trimmed V and J ends, which lost 3 bases and 1 base, there was a span of 6 bases. Germline V gives CDR1 SGHAT, CDR2 FQNNGV. There are 13 residues in the CDR3. As every portion of the isolated RNA was reverse transcribed, the sequencing read expressed TCRB transcripts. Sequencing was performed with immunoSEQ multiplex PCR; in TCRdb, only in-frame clones are kept and a portion is missing. This sample carries about 370,000 clones, 8% to 10% of them seen once, and the ten largest clones take roughly 0.54%. This clone was recorded a few times. Its specificity is not known. The sample holds other DNA sequences that translate to the same CDR3.

This rearrangement joins TRBV11-2 to TRBJ2-5; D remains ambiguous. The sequenced sample was central memory CD4+ T cells from blood. The receptor was derived from a man younger than 40 with type 1 diabetes. CDR3: CASSLAFQETQYF. The DNA of the CDR3 is TGTGCCAGCAGCTTGGCCTTCCAAGAGACCCAGTACTTC.